These T cell receptor beta chains were read from a single sample in a study of neurological immune-mediated disorders. In TCRdb, the 5' RACE reads were re-called with MiXCR into one record per CDR3 protein. The data contain under 70,000 distinct CDR3 sequences, roughly 3.5% of them singletons. Sequencing used PBMCs. These receptors were collected from a woman aged 55-75 years with multiple sclerosis. The CDR3 runs from the conserved cysteine through the conserved F or W. The order of the fields is D gene, V gene, CDR3 length, J gene, clone size, CDR3 protein, CDR3 DNA. D genes are given only for firm matches. The size field is filled for only some rows; it gives once, few, many or a size class.

d_call: NA
v_call: TRBV28
cdr3_length: 12
j_call: TRBJ2-1
clone_size: many
cdr3_aa: CASSLWGNEQFF
cdr3_nt: TGTGCCAGCAGTTTATGGGGCAATGAGCAGTTCTTC

d_call: TRBD1
v_call: TRBV28
cdr3_length: 15
j_call: TRBJ2-3
clone_size: many
cdr3_aa: CASSTGQGYIDTQYF
cdr3_nt: TGTGCCAGCAGTACGGGACAGGGATATATAGATACGCAGTATTTT

d_call: NA
v_call: TRBV7-8
cdr3_length: 13
j_call: TRBJ2-2
clone_size: many
cdr3_aa: CASSLRGTGELFF
cdr3_nt: TGTGCCAGCAGCTTAAGGGGCACCGGGGAGCTGTTTTTT

d_call: NA
v_call: TRBV7-3
cdr3_length: 16
j_call: TRBJ2-1
clone_size: many
cdr3_aa: CASSLTGTPSYNEQFF
cdr3_nt: TGTGCCAGCAGCTTAACGGGGACCCCGTCCTACAATGAGCAGTTCTTC

d_call: NA
v_call: TRBV4-1
cdr3_length: 15
j_call: TRBJ1-3
clone_size: many
cdr3_aa: CASSQIPGSGPTIYF
cdr3_nt: TGCGCCAGCAGCCAGATCCCGGGATCTGGCCCCACCATATATTTT

d_call: NA
v_call: TRBV6-6
cdr3_length: 15
j_call: TRBJ1-4
clone_size: many
cdr3_aa: CASSPQGGGVAQLFF
cdr3_nt: TGTGCCAGCAGCCCACAGGGAGGGGGGGTTGCACAACTGTTTTTT

d_call: NA
v_call: TRBV20-1
cdr3_length: 13
j_call: TRBJ2-7
clone_size: many
cdr3_aa: CSARGGIDYEQYF
cdr3_nt: TGCAGTGCTAGAGGAGGGATCGACTACGAGCAGTACTTC

d_call: NA
v_call: TRBV5-1
cdr3_length: 14
j_call: TRBJ1-6
clone_size: many
cdr3_aa: CASSPEKPDSPLHF
cdr3_nt: TGCGCCAGCAGCCCGGAAAAACCCGATTCACCCCTCCACTTT

d_call: TRBD2
v_call: TRBV6-5
cdr3_length: 12
j_call: TRBJ2-3
clone_size: NA
cdr3_aa: CASGDYTDTQYF
cdr3_nt: TGTGCCAGCGGGGACTACACAGATACGCAGTATTTT

d_call: NA
v_call: TRBV10-3
cdr3_length: 13
j_call: TRBJ2-2
clone_size: many
cdr3_aa: CAISDGSSGELFF
cdr3_nt: TGTGCCATCAGTGATGGCAGCTCCGGGGAGCTGTTTTTT

d_call: TRBD1
v_call: TRBV11-2
cdr3_length: 21
j_call: TRBJ2-4
clone_size: many
cdr3_aa: CASSSMRHGTGDSLAKNIQYF
cdr3_nt: TGTGCCAGCAGCTCAATGAGACATGGGACAGGGGATAGTTTAGCCAAAAACATTCAGTACTTC

d_call: NA
v_call: TRBV15
cdr3_length: 12
j_call: TRBJ2-1
clone_size: many
cdr3_aa: CATSSSTNEQFF
cdr3_nt: TGTGCCACCAGCAGTTCGACCAATGAGCAGTTCTTC

d_call: NA
v_call: TRBV20-1
cdr3_length: 15
j_call: TRBJ1-1
clone_size: many
cdr3_aa: CSARDLLQAHTEAFF
cdr3_nt: TGCAGTGCTAGAGATCTTTTACAGGCTCACACTGAAGCTTTCTTT

d_call: NA
v_call: TRBV5-1
cdr3_length: 14
j_call: TRBJ2-4
clone_size: many
cdr3_aa: CASSLEGTSNIQYF
cdr3_nt: TGCGCCAGCAGCTTGGAAGGGACTTCGAACATTCAGTACTTC

d_call: NA
v_call: TRBV5-5
cdr3_length: 12
j_call: TRBJ1-1
clone_size: many
cdr3_aa: CASSLVLSEAFF
cdr3_nt: TGTGCCAGCAGCTTGGTTCTGTCTGAAGCTTTCTTT

d_call: TRBD1
v_call: TRBV5-1
cdr3_length: 15
j_call: TRBJ2-2
clone_size: many
cdr3_aa: CASSWGTENTGELFF
cdr3_nt: TGCGCCAGCAGCTGGGGGACAGAGAACACCGGGGAGCTGTTTTTT

d_call: NA
v_call: TRBV29-1
cdr3_length: 14
j_call: TRBJ2-5
clone_size: many
cdr3_aa: CSVEDPGIPETQYF
cdr3_nt: TGCAGCGTTGAAGATCCGGGGATTCCAGAGACCCAGTACTTC

d_call: TRBD2
v_call: TRBV6-5
cdr3_length: 14
j_call: TRBJ2-7
clone_size: many
cdr3_aa: CASSMGLASYEQYF
cdr3_nt: TGTGCCAGCAGTATGGGACTAGCCTCCTACGAGCAGTACTTC

d_call: NA
v_call: TRBV18
cdr3_length: 14
j_call: TRBJ2-5
clone_size: many
cdr3_aa: CASSPPVDLTTQYF
cdr3_nt: TGTGCCAGCTCACCACCAGTAGACCTAACAACCCAGTACTTC

d_call: NA
v_call: TRBV20-1
cdr3_length: 11
j_call: TRBJ1-2
clone_size: many
cdr3_aa: CSARRAYGYTF
cdr3_nt: TGCAGTGCTAGACGGGCCTATGGCTACACCTTC

d_call: NA
v_call: TRBV2
cdr3_length: 13
j_call: TRBJ1-5
clone_size: many
cdr3_aa: CASSNWANQPQHF
cdr3_nt: TGTGCCAGCAGCAATTGGGCCAATCAGCCCCAGCATTTT

d_call: TRBD1
v_call: TRBV7-2
cdr3_length: 14
j_call: TRBJ2-7
clone_size: many
cdr3_aa: CASSSGTGNYEQYF
cdr3_nt: TGTGCCAGCAGCTCCGGGACAGGGAACTACGAGCAGTACTTC

d_call: TRBD1
v_call: TRBV14
cdr3_length: 13
j_call: TRBJ1-1
clone_size: many
cdr3_aa: CASSQVEQSDRGF
cdr3_nt: TGTGCCAGCAGCCAAGTGGAGCAGTCGGACAGGGGCTTT

d_call: TRBD2
v_call: TRBV18
cdr3_length: 14
j_call: TRBJ2-1
clone_size: many
cdr3_aa: CATRGDLVYNEQFF
cdr3_nt: TGTGCCACACGGGGGGATTTAGTCTACAATGAGCAGTTCTTC

d_call: NA
v_call: TRBV7-2
cdr3_length: 16
j_call: TRBJ1-3
clone_size: many
cdr3_aa: CASSLFVGSSGNTIYF
cdr3_nt: TGTGCCAGCAGCTTATTTGTCGGGAGCTCTGGAAACACCATATATTTT

d_call: TRBD1
v_call: TRBV5-1
cdr3_length: 13
j_call: TRBJ1-6
clone_size: many
cdr3_aa: CASSPGTETPLHF
cdr3_nt: TGCGCCAGCAGCCCTGGGACAGAAACACCCCTCCACTTT

d_call: NA
v_call: TRBV6-4
cdr3_length: 11
j_call: TRBJ2-7
clone_size: many
cdr3_aa: CASPWSYEQYF
cdr3_nt: TGTGCCAGTCCGTGGAGCTACGAGCAGTACTTC

d_call: NA
v_call: TRBV7-2
cdr3_length: 16
j_call: TRBJ2-5
clone_size: many
cdr3_aa: CASSLGESGFGETQYF
cdr3_nt: TGTGCCAGCAGCTTAGGGGAATCGGGGTTTGGGGAGACCCAGTACTTC

d_call: NA
v_call: TRBV7-9
cdr3_length: 14
j_call: TRBJ2-1
clone_size: many
cdr3_aa: CASTLATSYNEQFF
cdr3_nt: TGTGCCAGCACCCTAGCGACCTCCTACAATGAGCAGTTCTTC

d_call: NA
v_call: TRBV9
cdr3_length: 18
j_call: TRBJ2-7
clone_size: many
cdr3_aa: CASSGPQRGGSGSYEQYF
cdr3_nt: TGTGCCAGCAGCGGCCCTCAAAGGGGGGGTTCCGGCTCCTACGAGCAGTACTTC

d_call: NA
v_call: TRBV20-1
cdr3_length: 14
j_call: TRBJ1-2
clone_size: many
cdr3_aa: CSARDLLGTYGYTF
cdr3_nt: TGCAGTGCTAGAGATTTATTAGGAACCTATGGCTACACCTTC

d_call: NA
v_call: TRBV15
cdr3_length: 19
j_call: TRBJ2-1
clone_size: many
cdr3_aa: CATSAGKVGEGHSYNEQFF
cdr3_nt: TGTGCCACCAGCGCAGGGAAAGTTGGGGAGGGACATTCCTACAATGAGCAGTTCTTC

d_call: NA
v_call: TRBV10-3
cdr3_length: 15
j_call: TRBJ2-7
clone_size: many
cdr3_aa: CAISAARRVPYEQYF
cdr3_nt: TGTGCCATCAGTGCAGCCCGCAGGGTCCCCTACGAGCAGTACTTC

d_call: TRBD1
v_call: TRBV5-1
cdr3_length: 15
j_call: TRBJ2-7
clone_size: many
cdr3_aa: CASSTGTGGYDEQYF
cdr3_nt: TGCGCCAGCAGCACCGGGACAGGGGGCTACGACGAGCAGTACTTC

d_call: TRBD1
v_call: TRBV6-5
cdr3_length: 20
j_call: TRBJ2-7
clone_size: many
cdr3_aa: CASSYSSPDRGPRGTYEQYF
cdr3_nt: TGTGCCAGCAGTTACTCTTCCCCGGACAGGGGGCCTCGTGGAACCTACGAGCAGTACTTC

d_call: NA
v_call: TRBV9
cdr3_length: 15
j_call: TRBJ1-5
clone_size: many
cdr3_aa: CASSVEGVAYQPQHF
cdr3_nt: TGTGCCAGCAGCGTTGAGGGGGTGGCCTATCAGCCCCAGCATTTT

d_call: NA
v_call: TRBV10-3
cdr3_length: 13
j_call: TRBJ1-3
clone_size: many
cdr3_aa: CAITSNSGNTIYF
cdr3_nt: TGTGCCATCACCTCGAACTCTGGAAACACCATATATTTT

d_call: NA
v_call: TRBV29-1
cdr3_length: 12
j_call: TRBJ2-3
clone_size: NA
cdr3_aa: CSGTQGQETQYF
cdr3_nt: TGCAGCGGAACGCAGGGACAAGAGACGCAGTATTTT

d_call: NA
v_call: TRBV12-5
cdr3_length: 16
j_call: TRBJ2-2
clone_size: many
cdr3_aa: CASAPAGSVNTGELFF
cdr3_nt: TGTGCTAGTGCCCCTGCGGGGAGCGTTAACACCGGGGAGCTGTTTTTT

d_call: NA
v_call: TRBV20-1
cdr3_length: 17
j_call: TRBJ2-5
clone_size: many
cdr3_aa: CSARERFGPRRTETQYF
cdr3_nt: TGCAGTGCTAGAGAGCGTTTCGGGCCCCGTCGTACGGAGACCCAGTACTTC

d_call: NA
v_call: TRBV4-2
cdr3_length: 15
j_call: TRBJ1-1
clone_size: many
cdr3_aa: CASSQDWTPNTEAFF
cdr3_nt: TGTGCCAGCAGCCAAGATTGGACCCCGAACACTGAAGCTTTCTTT

d_call: NA
v_call: TRBV5-1
cdr3_length: 15
j_call: TRBJ2-3
clone_size: many
cdr3_aa: CASSHTTGATKEQYF
cdr3_nt: TGCGCCAGCAGCCATACAACCGGGGCCACGAAGGAGCAGTATTTT

d_call: NA
v_call: TRBV21-1
cdr3_length: 17
j_call: TRBJ1-1
clone_size: NA
cdr3_aa: CASSKGRPGQYTTEAFF
cdr3_nt: TGTGCCAGCAGCAAGGGGAGACCGGGACAGTACACCACTGAAGCTTTCTTT

d_call: NA
v_call: TRBV5-1
cdr3_length: 15
j_call: TRBJ1-1
clone_size: many
cdr3_aa: CASSLGVQVNTEAFF
cdr3_nt: TGCGCCAGCAGCTTGGGAGTTCAAGTGAACACTGAAGCTTTCTTT

d_call: NA
v_call: TRBV4-1
cdr3_length: 13
j_call: TRBJ2-3
clone_size: many
cdr3_aa: CASSQSVGGTQYF
cdr3_nt: TGCGCCAGCAGCCAAAGTGTTGGCGGTACGCAGTATTTT

d_call: NA
v_call: TRBV27
cdr3_length: 17
j_call: TRBJ1-6
clone_size: many
cdr3_aa: CASSSLTPASSNSPLHF
cdr3_nt: TGTGCCAGCAGTTCACTGACCCCAGCATCTTCTAATTCACCCCTCCACTTT

d_call: TRBD2
v_call: TRBV28
cdr3_length: 13
j_call: TRBJ2-7
clone_size: many
cdr3_aa: CASYGAGSYEQYF
cdr3_nt: TGTGCCAGCTACGGAGCGGGAAGTTACGAGCAGTACTTC

d_call: NA
v_call: TRBV6-5
cdr3_length: 14
j_call: TRBJ1-2
clone_size: many
cdr3_aa: CASSEGGAIQGYTF
cdr3_nt: TGTGCCAGCTCCGAGGGAGGGGCAATCCAGGGCTACACCTTC

d_call: NA
v_call: TRBV4-3
cdr3_length: 14
j_call: TRBJ2-7
clone_size: many
cdr3_aa: CASSPGTRSYEQYF
cdr3_nt: TGCGCCAGCAGCCCTGGAACGAGGTCCTACGAGCAGTACTTC

d_call: TRBD1
v_call: TRBV28
cdr3_length: 17
j_call: TRBJ2-7
clone_size: many
cdr3_aa: CASSLKNRRGRDDEQYF
cdr3_nt: TGTGCCAGCAGCCTAAAAAACCGAAGGGGGCGTGACGACGAGCAGTACTTC

d_call: NA
v_call: TRBV18
cdr3_length: 14
j_call: TRBJ2-3
clone_size: many
cdr3_aa: CASSPRTSTDTQYF
cdr3_nt: TGTGCCAGCTCACCGCGGACAAGCACAGATACGCAGTATTTT

d_call: NA
v_call: TRBV7-2
cdr3_length: 14
j_call: TRBJ1-2
clone_size: many
cdr3_aa: CASSLSRTVYGYTF
cdr3_nt: TGTGCCAGCAGCTTATCAAGGACAGTCTATGGCTACACCTTC

d_call: TRBD1
v_call: TRBV25-1
cdr3_length: 11
j_call: TRBJ1-2
clone_size: many
cdr3_aa: CASSRSRGLTF
cdr3_nt: TGTGCCAGCAGTCGGTCAAGGGGGCTCACCTTC

d_call: NA
v_call: TRBV20-1
cdr3_length: 17
j_call: TRBJ1-2
clone_size: many
cdr3_aa: CSASRVGTSDYNYGYTF
cdr3_nt: TGCAGTGCGTCGAGGGTGGGGACATCAGATTACAACTATGGCTACACCTTC

d_call: NA
v_call: TRBV20-1
cdr3_length: 15
j_call: TRBJ2-1
clone_size: many
cdr3_aa: CSARGWQGGYNEQFF
cdr3_nt: TGCAGTGCCAGAGGTTGGCAGGGGGGATACAATGAGCAGTTCTTC